This T cell receptor beta chain was found in a study of breast tumors, draining lymph nodes, adjacent tissues. Study results and limitations: The lymph node origin of tumor T cells was framed as consistent with a hypothesis, not demonstrated. Tumor and nontumor repertoires were significantly more similar in luminal-like than in basal-like breast cancer. Findings are consistent with lymph node origin and intratumoral expansion of most tumor T cells. Tumor TCR diversity was below lymph nodes but above nontumor tissue.

The CDR3 contains 14 residues. The V segment lost 4 bases and the J segment 8 bases; nucleotides outside the gene matches: 6. Germline lookup yields CDR1 SGHRS and CDR2 YFSETQ. The lymph nodes were axillary draining lymph nodes from breast cancer patients. TCRdb ran MiXCR on the multiplex PCR reads and lists one entry per CDR3 protein. The top ten clones hold roughly 1.3% of a sample with about 230,000 distinct CDR3 sequences, roughly 32% of them seen once. This clonotype was found many times. Its antigen is unknown. The sequence came from a female donor with breast cancer. Some clones in this sample may be carry-over from other donors' samples. Sequencing was done on a sample of axillary lymph node tissue. This sequence joins TRBV5-1 and TRBJ1-4, with TRBD1 matching 9 bases. In DNA, the CDR3 is TGCGCCAGCAGCCCGGGACAGGGTCGCGAAAAACTGTTTTTT. This sequence encodes CASSPGQGREKLFF. The whole variable domain, remainder taken from reference TRBV5-1 and TRBJ1-4, is KAGVTQTPRYLIKTRGQQVTLSCSPISGHRSVSWYQQTPGQGLQFLFEYFSETQRNKGNFPGRFSGRQFSNSRSEMNVSTLELGDSALYLCASSPGQGREKLFFGSGTQLSVL.